One and the same sample provided the 15 T cell receptor beta chains below, sequenced in a study of memory CD4+ T cells and cytomegalovirus serostatus. The sort gate was single viable CD3+CD4+CD8-CD45RO+ cells for memory CD4+ T cells. Profiling relied on immunoSEQ multiplex PCR, and the TCRdb table lists in-frame clones only, not all of them. There are 48,000 or so clones in the sample; about 77% occur only once, and approximately 0.8% lies in the top ten. Specimen: memory CD4+ T cells from blood. The receptor set was obtained from an adult in good health and CMV-seronegative.

There are a few counts of this clone. The chain is built from TRBV7-9 and TRBJ1-4; TRBD1 matches at 7 bases. Germline assignment: CDR1 SEHNR and CDR2 FQNEAQ (reference sequence). The CDR3 has 14 amino acids. With V trimmed by 4 bases and J by 8 bases, 7 bases remained unmatched. CDR3 residues: CASSSTGVVEKLFF. The CDR3 bases are TGTGCCAGCAGCTCAACAGGGGTAGTGGAAAAACTGTTTTTT.

The chain is built from TRBV28 and TRBJ1-2; TRBD1 agrees at 7 bases. Germline loops: CDR1 MDHEN, CDR2 SYDVKM. The ends lost 1 base at V and 4 bases at J; junction bases unmatched: 9. This CDR3 is built from 16 residues. The CDR3 nucleotides read TGTGCCAGCAGTTTATTAGGGGGCGGAGCCCCCTATGGCTACACCTTC. Translating it yields CASSLLGGGAPYGYTF.

The CDR3, as DNA: TGTGCCAGCAGGAATACAGGTGCAGGAGGCTACACCTTC. Amino acids: CASRNTGAGGYTF. V gene TRBV2 combines with J gene TRBJ1-2; D possibly corresponds to TRBD1 (5 bases). Germline V lookup: CDR1 SNHLY, CDR2 FYNNEI. The CDR3 has 13 amino acids. Trimming cost V 6 bases and J 8 bases, with 16 bases left between them. Drawing the rest from reference TRBV2 and TRBJ1-2, the complete variable domain is EPEVTQTPSHQVTQMGQEVILRCVPISNHLYFYWYRQILGQKVEFLVSFYNNEISEKSEIFDDQFSVERPDGSNFTLKIRSTKLEDSAMYFCASRNTGAGGYTFGSGTRLTVV.

CDR3 in DNA: TGTGCCAGCAGACCCAGGTGGGGTTCCTACGAGCAGTACTTC. This codes for CASRPRWGSYEQYF. V usage is TRBV6-1 and J usage is TRBJ2-7; the D is unclear. The V end was cut by 6 bases, the J end by 1 base, with 13 bases between. This CDR3 is 14 amino acids long. Germline V gene lookup returns CDR1 MNHNS and CDR2 SASEGT.

This clone was seen a single time. The chain has TRBV28 and TRBJ1-2; 7 bases agree with TRBD1. The CDR3 extends over 15 amino acids. The trim removed 3 bases at V and 0 bases at J, leaving 4 bases unmatched. CDR1 MDHEN and CDR2 SYDVKM come from the germline V gene. CDR3 nucleotides: TGTGCCAGCAGTTTGGGGACAGCTTCTAACTATGGCTACACCTTC. It specifies CASSLGTASNYGYTF.

The CDR3 sequence: CASERVNSGANVLTF. The CDR3 DNA sequence: TGTGCCAGCGAGCGGGTTAACTCTGGGGCCAACGTCCTGACTTTC. The chain is built from TRBV9 and TRBJ2-6, with a weak D call TRBD2 (6 bases). V gave up 7 bases and J gave up 0 bases, with 11 bases separating them. This CDR3 is built from 15 residues. The germline V gene encodes CDR1 SGDLS and CDR2 YYNGEE.

The chain combines TRBV20-1 with TRBJ1-1; D unclear. Germline V CDR1 and CDR2: DFQATT, SNEGSKA (reference sequence). There are 11 residues in the CDR3. Trimming took 5 bases from V and 1 from J, leaving 5 bases between them. CDR3 sequence reads: CSASTNTEAFF. CDR3 coding DNA: TGCAGTGCTTCAACGAACACTGAAGCTTTCTTT.

This clone occurred a few times. The chain couples TRBV25-1 to TRBJ1-1; possibly TRBD1 for D (6 bases). V was trimmed by 8 bases and J by 1 base, leaving 17 bases between them. The length of the CDR3 is 15 residues. CDR1 is MGHDK and CDR2 is SYGVNS in the germline V gene. CDR3 amino acids: CASRPSQGRNTEAFF. The CDR3 DNA follows: TGTGCCAGCCGTCCTTCTCAGGGGCGGAACACTGAAGCTTTCTTT.

This clone was counted once. Written as DNA, the CDR3 is TGTGCCAGCAGCACAGGGACAGGAACCCAGACAGGGGAGCTGTTTTTT. Protein: CASSTGTGTQTGELFF. J is TRBJ2-2 and V is TRBV7-9; 8 nucleotides line up with TRBD1. Germline CDR1 is SEHNR and CDR2 is FQNEAQ (reference sequence). CDR3 length: 16 residues. V was clipped by 5 bases and J by 8 bases; unmatched bases: 13.

V is TRBV5-1 and J is TRBJ2-1; D perhaps matches TRBD2 (5 bases). Germline lookup yields CDR1 SGHRS and CDR2 YFSETQ. The CDR3 extends over 17 amino acids. V was trimmed by 6 bases and J by 0 bases, leaving 19 bases between them. The CDR3 loop reads CASIGMTQGHSYNEQFF. CDR3 sequence (DNA): TGCGCCAGCATCGGGATGACCCAAGGGCACTCCTACAATGAGCAGTTCTTC. The full variable domain, in which reference TRBV5-1 and TRBJ2-1 provide the parts outside the CDR3, is KAGVTQTPRYLIKTRGQQVTLSCSPISGHRSVSWYQQTPGQGLQFLFEYFSETQRNKGNFPGRFSGRQFSNSRSEMNVSTLELGDSALYLCASIGMTQGHSYNEQFFGPGTRLTVL.

The CDR3 loop is CASSATSGLTDTQYF. CDR3 sequence (DNA): TGTGCCAGCAGCGCGACTAGCGGGCTCACAGATACGCAGTATTTT. The chain is built from TRBV28 and TRBJ2-3; TRBD2 matches at 10 bases. Germline CDR1 and CDR2: MDHEN and SYDVKM. The CDR3 runs 15 residues. J lost 2 bases, V lost 6 bases, and 5 bases had no gene match.

The genes are TRBV7-2 and TRBJ2-3, with a tentative D call TRBD2 (6 bases). CDR1 is SGHTA and CDR2 is FQGNSA in the germline V gene. CDR3 length: 19 amino acids. Between the trimmed V and J ends, which lost 1 base and 0 bases, there was a span of 20 bases. CDR3: CASSLVSSGRGASTDTQYF. In DNA form, the CDR3 reads TGTGCCAGCAGCTTAGTCAGCTCCGGGCGGGGTGCTAGCACAGATACGCAGTATTTT.

The chain links TRBV7-8 to TRBJ2-7, with 7 bases identical to TRBD2. There are 14 residues in the CDR3. The V segment lost 5 bases and the J segment 4 bases; nucleotides outside the gene matches: 8. CDR1 is SGHVS and CDR2 is FQNEAQ in the germline V gene. CDR3 loop: CASSPRDYIYEQYF. In nucleotides, the CDR3 is TGTGCCAGCAGCCCGCGGGACTACATATACGAGCAGTACTTC.

This chain connects TRBV20-1 to TRBJ2-5; D is possibly TRBD1 (5 bases). Per the germline V gene, CDR1 is DFQATT and CDR2 is SNEGSKA (reference sequence). CDR3 length: 11 residues. The CDR3 protein is CRGEHQETQYF. CDR3 coding DNA: TGCAGAGGGGAACATCAAGAGACCCAGTACTTC.

V and J are TRBV2 and TRBJ2-7; 7 nucleotides line up with TRBD2. V was pared by 7 bases and J by 0 bases, with 9 bases of the junction left unmatched. The CDR3 has 15 residues. Germline lookup yields CDR1 SNHLY and CDR2 FYNNEI. CDR3 nucleotides: TGTGCCAGCACCGGGGACTACACTACCTCCTACGAGCAGTACTTC. Protein: CASTGDYTTSYEQYF.